This is a list of T cell receptor beta chains from one sample in a study of cytomegalovirus exposure and HLA in healthy donors. The table came from immunoSEQ multiplex PCR; TCRdb's copy has only in-frame clones and leaves some out. The sample holds some 110,000 clones, roughly two thirds seen once. Input material: PBMCs. These receptors came from a woman in her 30s in good health and CMV-seronegative. Each CDR3 is given with its conserved first and last residue. Fields, in order: CDR3 DNA, CDR3 protein, V gene, D gene, J gene, clone size. A D gene is named only where the DNA matches it firmly. Clone size is not always given. Where it is, it says once, few, many or a class for expanded clones.

TGTGCCAGCAGCTTAGGACAGGGAAGCACTGAAGCTTTCTTT,CASSLGQGSTEAFF,TRBV11-2,TRBD1,TRBJ1-1,NA
TGTGCCAGCAACCCGACTAGCGGGAGCTCCTACGAGCAGTACTTC,CASNPTSGSSYEQYF,TRBV2,TRBD2,TRBJ2-7,NA
TGTGCCTGGGGGGCACCCCAATTCTCCTCTGGAAACACCATATATTTT,CAWGAPQFSSGNTIYF,TRBV30,NA,TRBJ1-3,NA
TGTGCCTCTAGCGGGAGGATTTACAATGAGCAGTTCTTC,CASSGRIYNEQFF,TRBV2,TRBD2,TRBJ2-1,NA
TGTGCCAGCAGCACAGGGGACTACGAGCAGTACTTC,CASSTGDYEQYF,TRBV28,TRBD1,TRBJ2-7,NA
TGTGCCAGCAGCTTGGGGGGGACTAGCGGGATGAGGACAGATACGCAGTATTTT,CASSLGGTSGMRTDTQYF,TRBV5-6,TRBD2,TRBJ2-3,NA
TGTGCCAGCAGTGGCCAGCGGGGATACAATGAGCAGTTCTTC,CASSGQRGYNEQFF,TRBV25-1,TRBD2,TRBJ2-1,few
TGTGCCTGGAGTACACAGGGACGTCTCACCGGGGAGCTGTTTTTT,CAWSTQGRLTGELFF,TRBV30,NA,TRBJ2-2,NA
TGTGCCAGCAGCTTGACAGGCTATGCCTACGAGCAGTACTTC,CASSLTGYAYEQYF,TRBV7-2,NA,TRBJ2-7,few
TGTGCCAGCAGCCCCTTAGCGGGCCCCTACGAGCAGTACTTC,CASSPLAGPYEQYF,TRBV7-2,TRBD2,TRBJ2-7,once
TGTGCCAGCAGCCAGAGGGGGATGTCCGGGGAGCTGTTTTTT,CASSQRGMSGELFF,TRBV14,NA,TRBJ2-2,few
TGTGCCAGCAGCGATAGCGGGAGTGGGGCGTTCTTC,CASSDSGSGAFF,TRBV5-5,TRBD2,TRBJ2-1,NA
TGTGCCAGCAGTTACAGCGTGGCTTTCACTGAAGCTTTCTTT,CASSYSVAFTEAFF,TRBV6-6,NA,TRBJ1-1,few
TGTGCCAGCAGCTTAGATTTCGGAAAAGGGGCCGAGCAGTACTTC,CASSLDFGKGAEQYF,TRBV11-3,NA,TRBJ2-7,NA
TGTGCCAGCAGCCCCATCCGGGGAGGGGCAACAGAGTTCGGCGAAAAACTGTTTTTT,CASSPIRGGATEFGEKLFF,TRBV7-9,NA,TRBJ1-4,NA
TGTGCCAGCAGCCAAGTCACAGCGAACACCGGGGAGCTGTTTTTT,CASSQVTANTGELFF,TRBV14,NA,TRBJ2-2,NA
TGCGCCAGCAGCCAAGACCCCCCCGGGAGGGCATCCGGGGAGCTGTTTTTT,CASSQDPPGRASGELFF,TRBV4-1,TRBD2,TRBJ2-2,NA
TGTGCCAGCAACTCCTGGGGGCGCGACTATGGCTACACCTTC,CASNSWGRDYGYTF,TRBV13,NA,TRBJ1-2,NA
TGTGCCAGCGGGGGGACAGGGGAAAGAGAGGGGCAGTACTTC,CASGGTGEREGQYF,TRBV27,TRBD1,TRBJ2-7,NA
TGTGCCAGCAGCCGCGGGACTAGCGGGATTGGAGATACGCAGTATTTT,CASSRGTSGIGDTQYF,TRBV11-1,TRBD2,TRBJ2-3,few
TGTGCCACCGGGAGACGACCGACCGCCGCGAATGAAAAACTGTTTTTT,CATGRRPTAANEKLFF,TRBV15,NA,TRBJ1-4,NA
TGTGCCAGTAGTAAGACTAGCGGGAGGCCTGCCAACAATGAGCAGTTCTTC,CASSKTSGRPANNEQFF,TRBV19,TRBD2,TRBJ2-1,NA
TGTTCCAGCAGCCCTCAGGTCTATGAGCAGTTCTTC,CSSSPQVYEQFF,TRBV7-9,NA,TRBJ2-1,NA
TGTGCCAGCAGCCCCCGTCCGGGACTAGCGGACGAGCAGTACTTC,CASSPRPGLADEQYF,TRBV7-2,TRBD2,TRBJ2-7,few
TGTGCCAGCACCCCTTCTTGGAGCGGGGGAACCGGGGAGCTGTTTTTT,CASTPSWSGGTGELFF,TRBV7-2,TRBD2,TRBJ2-2,NA
TGTGCCAGCAGTTACAGCGCCAGACTATCGTATGGCTACACCTTC,CASSYSARLSYGYTF,TRBV6-5,NA,TRBJ1-2,NA
TGTGCCAGCAGGCAACGCGGACACCTTTACGAGCAGTACTTC,CASRQRGHLYEQYF,TRBV28,NA,TRBJ2-7,NA
TGTGCCAGCAGGACTACAGGGGTGGCCTACGAGCAGTACTTC,CASRTTGVAYEQYF,TRBV2,TRBD1,TRBJ2-7,NA
TGTGCCAGCAGTGACCCGTATAGCAATCAGCCCCAGCATTTT,CASSDPYSNQPQHF,TRBV6-1,NA,TRBJ1-5,NA
TGTGCCATCAGTGAAACCCTAGCTCAGGCGAGCACCGGGGAGCTGTTTTTT,CAISETLAQASTGELFF,TRBV10-3,NA,TRBJ2-2,NA
TGTGCCAGCAGCTCCCGTTCCCCGGGACTAGCGTTGTTGAGTCGGGAGACCCAGTACTTC,CASSSRSPGLALLSRETQYF,TRBV5-4,TRBD2,TRBJ2-5,NA
TGTGCCAGCAGCTTAGAGGGCCCCGGGAGAAGAGGGTCACCCCTCCACTTT,CASSLEGPGRRGSPLHF,TRBV7-6,NA,TRBJ1-6,few
TGTGCCAGTAGTATGGTAACCCGACAGCAGCCCCAGCATTTT,CASSMVTRQQPQHF,TRBV19,NA,TRBJ1-5,NA
TGTGCCGTCACGAACACAGGAATTAACAATGAGCAGTTCTTC,CAVTNTGINNEQFF,TRBV10-3,NA,TRBJ2-1,NA
TGTGCCAGCAGCTTGGTCGGGACAGGGGGCGGTGAGCAGTACTTC,CASSLVGTGGGEQYF,TRBV5-4,TRBD1,TRBJ2-7,few
TGTGCCAGCAGCGTAGTTGGGGCGGCGGCAGATACGCAGTATTTT,CASSVVGAAADTQYF,TRBV9,NA,TRBJ2-3,NA
TGCGCCAGCAGCTGGAATCCGACGGGGGGGGACCAAGAGACCCAGTACTTC,CASSWNPTGGDQETQYF,TRBV5-1,TRBD2,TRBJ2-5,NA
TGCAGCGTTGTTCAGGGGAGCAATCAGCCCCAGCATTTT,CSVVQGSNQPQHF,TRBV29-1,NA,TRBJ1-5,NA
TGTGCCAGCAGTTATACAGGGGGCATCACTGAAGCTTTCTTT,CASSYTGGITEAFF,TRBV28,TRBD1,TRBJ1-1,NA
TGTGCCATCAGCGAACCTGGGAAGGACAAGGCTTTCTTT,CAISEPGKDKAFF,TRBV10-3,NA,TRBJ1-1,NA
TGCGCCAGCAGCCAAGATGTACTGGTTGGGCTAGCGGGCACAGATACGCAGTATTTT,CASSQDVLVGLAGTDTQYF,TRBV4-1,TRBD2,TRBJ2-3,NA
TGTGCCAGTAGTCAAAACAGGGACGTGGCCTACACCTTC,CASSQNRDVAYTF,TRBV19,NA,TRBJ1-2,NA
TGTGCCTGGAGGGGGAGACAGGATAACTATGGCTACACCTTC,CAWRGRQDNYGYTF,TRBV30,NA,TRBJ1-2,NA
TGCAGCGCATTCAGGGAAATGAACACTGAAGCTTTCTTT,CSAFREMNTEAFF,TRBV29-1,NA,TRBJ1-1,NA
TGTGCCAGCAGTCCTTCCACAGATACGCAGTATTTT,CASSPSTDTQYF,TRBV25-1,NA,TRBJ2-3,NA
TGTGCCAACACCCCAGCGTCAAACGAGCAGTACTTC,CANTPASNEQYF,TRBV7-9,NA,TRBJ2-7,NA
TGTGCCAGCAGCCCGGAATCGGGGATAGGAGAAAAACTGTTTTTT,CASSPESGIGEKLFF,TRBV9,NA,TRBJ1-4,NA